These 23 T cell receptor beta chains came from one sample sequenced in a study of T cell changes during pregnancy in multiple sclerosis. Clones were sequenced by immunoSEQ multiplex PCR, and TCRdb holds only the in-frame ones, with some missing. The repertoire holds 70,000 to 80,000 clones, with less than 95% as singletons. This sample comprised peripheral blood, obtained in the third trimester of pregnancy. Receptors were obtained from a female donor with multiple sclerosis, enrolled in a pregnancy study.

The rearrangement uses TRBV30 and TRBJ2-7; perhaps TRBD1 as D (6 bases). Germline V gene data show CDR1 as GTSNPN and CDR2 as SVGIG (reference sequence). Trimming shortened V by 2 bases and J by 2 bases, and 13 bases separated the two germline ends. The CDR3 covers 14 residues. The CDR3, as DNA: TGTGCCTGGAGTCGAATGGACAGAACCTACGAGCAGTACTTC. Protein: CAWSRMDRTYEQYF.

The V and J genes are TRBV10-3 and TRBJ2-7; unclear D gene. There are 13 residues in the CDR3. Trimming stripped 6 bases from V and 2 bases from J, with 11 bases between. CDR1 is ENHRY and CDR2 is SYGVKD in the germline V gene. Written as DNA, the CDR3 is TGTGCCATCAGCCCAACTAAGGCCTACGAGCAGTACTTC. As protein: CAISPTKAYEQYF.

This sequence joins TRBV16 and TRBJ1-1; 7 bases agree with TRBD1. The length of the CDR3 is 13 residues. The trim removed 0 bases at V and 10 bases at J, leaving 5 bases unmatched. Germline V gene sequence: CDR1 KGHSY, CDR2 FQNENV. The CDR3 DNA is TGTGCCAGCAGCCAATCAGAGGCAGGGGGAGCTTTCTTT. Translated, it gives CASSQSEAGGAFF.

V gene TRBV6-1 combines with J gene TRBJ1-2; 10 bases map to TRBD1. Germline loops: CDR1 MNHNS, CDR2 SASEGT. The CDR3 spans 15 residues. Trimming cost V 6 bases and J 1 base; bases outside gene matches: 5. Here the CDR3 DNA reads TGTGCCAGCAGGGGTGGGACAGGGGTTAACTATGGCTACACCTTC. Protein sequence: CASRGGTGVNYGYTF.

The chain has TRBV18 and TRBJ1-3; possibly TRBD1 for D (6 bases). V was shortened by 5 bases and J by 0 bases, with 11 bases between the two germline ends. Germline V CDR1 and CDR2: KGHSH, LQKENI. The CDR3 consists of 15 residues. CDR3 sequence (DNA): TGTGCCAGCTCAGCGGACAGCTACTCTGGAAACACCATATATTTT. This sequence encodes CASSADSYSGNTIYF.

The chain is built from TRBV5-1 and TRBJ2-7; tentative D call: TRBD2 (5 bases). The germline V gene encodes CDR1 SGHRS and CDR2 YFSETQ. CDR3 size: 14 residues. The V end was cut by 0 bases, the J end by 2 bases, with 9 bases between. The CDR3 nucleotides read TGCGCCAGCAGCTTGGGCGGGCTAACCTACGAGCAGTACTTC. This codes for CASSLGGLTYEQYF.

V is TRBV7-2 and J is TRBJ1-2, with 10 bases fitting TRBD1. This CDR3 spans 15 amino acids. V was clipped by 4 bases and J by 8 bases; unmatched bases: 10. Germline values: CDR1 SGHTA, CDR2 FQGNSA. CDR3 in amino acids: CASSSRDRGSGGYTF. For the CDR3, the DNA is TGTGCCAGCAGCTCACGGGACAGGGGATCTGGGGGCTACACCTTC.

This chain connects TRBV5-5 to TRBJ2-1; 8 bases are shared with TRBD1. Losses at the gene ends were 5 bases for V and 4 bases for J; bases not matched to a gene: 8. The CDR3 is 15 residues long. In germline, CDR1 is SGHKS, CDR2 YYEKEE (reference sequence). The CDR3 protein is CASSPGTGTYNEQFF. CDR3 DNA sequence: TGTGCCAGCAGTCCCGGGACAGGCACATACAATGAGCAGTTCTTC.

There are a few counts of this clone. The chain uses TRBV4-2 and TRBJ1-1, with 8 nucleotides matching TRBD1. V lost 3 bases, J lost 6 bases, and 6 bases stayed unmatched. Per germline, CDR1 LGHNA and CDR2 YNFKEQ. The CDR3 has 14 residues. The CDR3 loop is CASSHDTGGPEAFF. The DNA for the CDR3 is TGTGCCAGCAGCCATGACACAGGGGGGCCTGAAGCTTTCTTT.

The V and J genes are TRBV7-2 and TRBJ1-2; D not resolved. CDR1 and CDR2 from the germline V gene are SGHTA and FQGNSA. V lost 5 bases, J lost 3 bases, and 16 bases lay in between. This CDR3 is built from 15 residues. The CDR3 loop reads CASSPRRQRHYGYTF. CDR3 bases: TGTGCCAGCAGCCCTCGAAGACAAAGGCACTATGGCTACACCTTC.

The chain recombines TRBV27 with TRBJ1-6, with D maybe TRBD1 (5 bases). CDR1 is MNHEY and CDR2 is SMNVEV in the germline V gene (reference sequence). CDR3 length: 16 residues. With 2 bases removed from V and 3 bases from J, the gap between germline ends came to 11 bases. CDR3 DNA sequence: TGTGCCAGCAGTTTAGTACAGGACGTCTATAATTCACCCCTCCACTTT. Its translation: CASSLVQDVYNSPLHF.

About this clone: One junction end does not reproduce the germline sequence, and a read error may be involved. The rearrangement joins TRBV7-7 to TRBJ2-7; no clear D. CDR3 length: 16 amino acids. CDR1 and CDR2 from the germline V gene are SSHAT and FNYEAQ (reference sequence). CDR3 sequence (DNA): TGTGCTAGCAGCTGCATGGAGTGTGGTCCCCCCTACGAGCAGTACTTC. Protein sequence: CASSCMECGPPYEQYF.

The chain links TRBV5-4 to TRBJ2-2; the D is unclear. CDR1 and CDR2 (germline): SGHNT, YYREEE (reference sequence). The CDR3 loop spans 14 amino acids. The V end was cut by 4 bases, the J end by 3 bases, with 10 bases between. The CDR3 DNA follows: TGTGCCAGCAGCCCCGTGGGCGACACCGGGGAGCTGTTTTTT. Amino acid sequence: CASSPVGDTGELFF.

The chain carries TRBV5-6 and TRBJ1-3; D ambiguous. V was cut by 0 bases and J by 0 bases, with 7 bases left in between. The CDR3 loop spans 15 amino acids. In germline, CDR1 is SGHDT, CDR2 YYEEEE. In nucleotides, the CDR3 is TGTGCCAGCAGCTTGGGCGTTGGCTCTGGAAACACCATATATTTT. Residues: CASSLGVGSGNTIYF.

This clone has only one observation. The chain joins TRBV20-1 to TRBJ2-7; the D gene is possibly TRBD1 (6 bases). The CDR3 has 10 amino acids. CDR1 DFQATT and CDR2 SNEGSKA come from the germline V gene (reference sequence). With 6 bases removed from V and 7 bases from J, the gap between germline ends came to 10 bases. In DNA form, the CDR3 reads TGCAGTGCAACGAGGGGGGAGCAGTACTTC. This encodes CSATRGEQYF.

This rearrangement joins TRBV2 to TRBJ2-2; D may be TRBD1 (6 bases). CDR3 length: 18 amino acids. V lost 3 bases and J 4 bases, leaving 21 bases between the germline ends. Looked up from germline, CDR1 is SNHLY and CDR2 is FYNNEI. This CDR3 is CASSEGQQGWIFTGELFF. The CDR3 nucleotides are TGTGCCAGCAGTGAGGGGCAACAGGGTTGGATATTCACCGGGGAGCTGTTTTTT.

CDR3 DNA: TGTGCCAGCAGCTTAGGGCCAGTTTTCTCTGGAAACACCATATATTTT. This sequence encodes CASSLGPVFSGNTIYF. This chain connects TRBV7-2 to TRBJ1-3; D unclear. The length of the CDR3 is 16 residues. The V gene's germline CDR1 is SGHTA and CDR2 FQGNSA. V was trimmed by 1 base and J by 0 bases, leaving 10 bases between them.

This chain connects TRBV13 to TRBJ1-2; D not certain. Trimming took 5 bases from V and 4 from J, leaving 17 bases between them. Per the germline V gene, CDR1 is PRHDT and CDR2 is FYEKMQ (reference sequence). The length of the CDR3 is 15 residues. CDR3 nucleotides: TGTGCCAGCAGCGTCGGAGGCCTCGAGGGCTATGGCTACACCTTC. Encoded protein: CASSVGGLEGYGYTF. Drawing the rest from reference TRBV13 and TRBJ1-2, the complete variable domain is AAGVIQSPRHLIKEKRETATLKCYPIPRHDTVYWYQQGPGQDPQFLISFYEKMQSDKGSIPDRFSAQQFSDYHSELNMSSLELGDSALYFCASSVGGLEGYGYTFGSGTRLTVV.

The gene calls are TRBV2 and TRBJ1-2, with TRBD1 matching 7 bases. CDR1 is SNHLY and CDR2 is FYNNEI in the germline V gene. CDR3 length: 13 amino acids. V dropped 9 bases and J dropped 0; count of bases not matched to a gene: 4. The CDR3 DNA follows: TGTGCCAGTAGGGGGCAGACTAACTATGGCTACACCTTC. Protein sequence: CASRGQTNYGYTF.

The CDR3 sequence: CASSHGRGLNTEAFF. The CDR3 bases are TGTGCCAGCAGCCACGGGCGGGGTTTGAACACTGAAGCTTTCTTT. The J gene is TRBJ1-1, the V gene TRBV7-6, with D hard to call. Trimming took 5 bases from V and 0 from J, leaving 13 bases between them. Germline CDR1 SGHVS, CDR2 FNYEAQ. CDR3 length: 15 amino acids.

J is TRBJ1-3 and V is TRBV7-6; possible D gene TRBD1, 5 bases. There are 15 residues in the CDR3. V was cut by 3 bases and J by 0 bases, with 9 bases left in between. Germline V CDR1 and CDR2: SGHVS, FNYEAQ. The CDR3 DNA reads TGTGCCAGCAGCTTGTCGGGGGACTCTGGAAACACCATATATTTT. Amino acid sequence: CASSLSGDSGNTIYF. The full variable domain, rest sourced from reference TRBV7-6 and TRBJ1-3, is GAGVSQSPRYKVTKRGQDVALRCDPISGHVSLYWYRQALGQGPEFLTYFNYEAQQDKSGLPNDRFSAERPEGSISTLTIQRTEQRDSAMYRCASSLSGDSGNTIYFGEGSWLTVV.

The genes are TRBV6-6 and TRBJ1-2, with D uncertain. V was trimmed by 11 bases and J by 5 bases, leaving 9 bases between them. From germline, CDR1 is MNHNY and CDR2 SVGAGI (reference sequence). The CDR3 has 10 residues. CDR3 nucleotides: TGTGCCGGAGGTAGATATGGCTACACCTTC. Translated, it gives CAGGRYGYTF.

The chain is built from TRBV7-9 and TRBJ2-4; D ambiguous. The CDR3 is 12 residues long. The germline V and J ends were trimmed by 9 bases and 3 bases, with 9 bases remaining between them. The V gene's germline CDR1 is SEHNR and CDR2 FQNEAQ (reference sequence). The CDR3 DNA is TGTGCCAGTCTTGGCGGCAAAAACATTCAGTACTTC. It yields the protein CASLGGKNIQYF. Variable domain in full (rest from reference TRBV7-9 and TRBJ2-4): DTGVSQNPRHKITKRGQNVTFRCDPISEHNRLYWYRQTLGQGPEFLTYFQNEAQLEKSRLLSDRFSAERPKGSFSTLEIQRTEQGDSAMYLCASLGGKNIQYFGAGTRLSVL.